One sample yielded the 28 T cell receptor beta chains listed below, sequenced in a study of cytomegalovirus exposure and HLA in healthy donors. PCR used 60 Vbeta primers and 13 Jbeta primers. Clones were read by immunoSEQ multiplex PCR, and TCRdb kept only the in-frame ones, dropping some. The sample consists of tens of thousands of clones, 65% to 85% of them appearing once. The specimen sequenced was PBMCs. These receptors were taken from a man aged 30 to 45 in good health and CMV-seronegative.

The gene calls are TRBV30 and TRBJ2-1, with 15 bases lining up with TRBD2. Unmatched junction bases numbered 6, after V lost 5 bases and J lost 7 bases. This CDR3 has 15 amino acids. Germline V CDR1 and CDR2: GTSNPN, SVGIG (reference sequence). This CDR3 is CAWGRGLAGGNEQFF. DNA for the CDR3: TGTGCCTGGGGAAGGGGACTAGCGGGGGGTAATGAGCAGTTCTTC.

The CDR3: CASSPPSGSGQPQHF. The CDR3 coding sequence is TGTGCCAGCTCACCACCATCAGGGAGCGGGCAGCCCCAGCATTTT. The chain uses TRBV18 and TRBJ1-5; D might be TRBD1 (5 bases). The germline V and J ends were trimmed by 0 bases and 7 bases, with 13 bases remaining between them. Germline lookup yields CDR1 KGHSH and CDR2 LQKENI. CDR3 length: 15 residues.

This clone was seen a single time. The chain has TRBV2 and TRBJ1-5; a possible D gene is TRBD1 (5 bases). CDR1 is SNHLY and CDR2 is FYNNEI in the germline V gene. Trimming stripped 4 bases from V and 1 base from J, with 8 bases between. The CDR3 spans 14 residues. The CDR3 loop is CASSVQGSNQPQHF. The DNA of the CDR3 is TGTGCCAGCAGTGTCCAGGGAAGCAATCAGCCCCAGCATTTT.

This chain joins TRBV9 and TRBJ2-2, with 9 bases identical to TRBD1. The CDR3 is made up of 16 amino acids. Germline V gene data show CDR1 as SGDLS and CDR2 as YYNGEE. V shed 3 bases and J 6 bases; nucleotides not matched to a gene: 9. CDR3 in DNA: TGTGCCAGCAGCGCCACCGGGACAGGGAGGGCCGGGGAGCTGTTTTTT. It is translated as CASSATGTGRAGELFF.

The chain has TRBV11-2 and TRBJ2-7, with D tentatively TRBD2 (5 bases). The V end was cut by 5 bases, the J end by 9 bases, with 17 bases between. Germline V CDR1 and CDR2: SGHAT, FQNNGV. CDR3 length equals 13 residues. CDR3 amino acids: CASSSLTAVWQYF. The CDR3 region has the DNA TGTGCCAGCAGCAGCCTAACAGCGGTGTGGCAGTACTTC.

The chain combines TRBV29-1 with TRBJ2-2, with TRBD1 matching over 9 bases. The CDR3 is 14 amino acids. The V segment lost 7 bases and the J segment 8 bases; nucleotides outside the gene matches: 11. Per the germline V gene, CDR1 is SQVTM and CDR2 is ANQGSEA. CDR3 amino acids: CSASDRGDVGELFF. The CDR3 DNA sequence: TGCAGCGCCTCCGACAGGGGGGACGTGGGGGAGCTGTTTTTT.

The genes are TRBV19 and TRBJ1-5, with D possibly being TRBD1 (5 bases). Trimming took off 3 bases at V and 2 bases at J, with 14 bases between the two ends. The V gene's germline CDR1 is LNHDA and CDR2 SQIVND (reference sequence). The CDR3 totals 16 residues. The CDR3 bases are TGTGCCAGTAGTATTCGAGGGACTCTGGGCAATCAGCCCCAGCATTTT. It yields the protein CASSIRGTLGNQPQHF.

The chain employs TRBV19 and TRBJ2-1; D might be TRBD1 (5 bases). This CDR3 comprises 13 residues. Germline CDR1 is LNHDA and CDR2 is SQIVND (reference sequence). The V gene lost 3 bases and the J gene lost 6 bases, with 9 bases spanning the gap. The CDR3 region has the DNA TGTGCCAGTAGTATTGACCAGGGCAATGAGCAGTTCTTC. This codes for CASSIDQGNEQFF.

This chain uses TRBV27 with TRBJ2-7, with TRBD1 matching over 7 bases. The CDR3 sequence is 17 residues long. The germline V gene has CDR1 MNHEY and CDR2 SMNVEV (reference sequence). Trimming took 0 bases from V and 0 from J; bases not matched to a gene: 8. CDR3 nucleotide sequence: TGTGCCAGCAGTTTATCGGTCGGGACAGACCTCTCCTACGAGCAGTACTTC. It yields the protein CASSLSVGTDLSYEQYF.

This chain links TRBV6-4 with TRBJ1-3, with a tentative D call TRBD1 (5 bases). V was pared by 3 bases and J by 2 bases, with 11 bases between. There are 15 residues in the CDR3. Germline CDR1 is MRHNA and CDR2 is SNTAGT. The CDR3 DNA reads as TGTGCCAGCAGTGAAACGACAGAACCTGGAAACACCATATATTTT. Its translation is CASSETTEPGNTIYF.

The J gene is TRBJ1-5, the V gene TRBV15; D ambiguous. V was shortened by 1 base and J by 0 bases, with 13 bases between the two germline ends. This CDR3 is 17 amino acids long. The germline CDR1 and CDR2 sequences are LNHNV and YYDKDF (reference sequence). The CDR3 nucleotides are TGTGCCACCAGCAGAGGGTCCGCGATTTATAGCAATCAGCCCCAGCATTTT. As protein: CATSRGSAIYSNQPQHF.

The chain uses TRBV29-1 and TRBJ2-7, with 7 nucleotides matching TRBD1. J gave up 6 bases and V 6 bases, and 17 bases lay outside the gene matches. From germline, CDR1 is SQVTM and CDR2 ANQGSEA. This CDR3 has 15 amino acids. The CDR3 region is CSVQLPDRDGPEQYF. As DNA, the CDR3 is TGCAGCGTGCAACTGCCTGACAGGGACGGGCCCGAGCAGTACTTC.

The chain combines TRBV5-1 with TRBJ1-6; the D gene is possibly TRBD1 (6 bases). Looked up from germline, CDR1 is SGHRS and CDR2 is YFSETQ. The CDR3 is 16 amino acids. Trimming shortened V by 1 base and J by 10 bases, and 18 bases separated the two germline ends. CDR3 bases: TGCGCCAGCAGCTTGCCAGGGGTACCGGGCATCTCACCCCTCCACTTT. Translating gives CASSLPGVPGISPLHF.

V gene TRBV29-1 combines with J gene TRBJ2-5, with a weak D call TRBD1 (5 bases). The CDR3 runs to 12 residues. The ends were cut back, 6 bases at V and 5 bases at J, with 13 bases in the middle. Germline CDR1 reads SQVTM; CDR2 reads ANQGSEA. CDR3 DNA sequence: TGCAGCGTGCAACAGGATGGGGAGACCCAGTACTTC. Protein: CSVQQDGETQYF. Based on the CDR3 plus reference TRBV29-1 and TRBJ2-5, the full variable domain is SAVISQKPSRDICQRGTSLTIQCQVDSQVTMMFWYRQQPGQSLTLIATANQGSEATYESGFVIDKFPISRPNLTFSTLTVSNMSPEDSSIYLCSVQQDGETQYFGPGTRLLVL.

The genes are TRBV5-4 and TRBJ2-2; D is unclear. The CDR3 runs 14 residues. The germline gives CDR1 SGHNT, CDR2 YYREEE (reference sequence). V was shortened by 4 bases and J by 4 bases, with 11 bases between the two germline ends. The CDR3 bases are TGTGCCAGCAGCCTAGAGACGGCCACCGGGGAGCTGTTTTTT. This gives the protein CASSLETATGELFF.

This clone was recorded once. The V and J genes are TRBV29-1 and TRBJ1-2, with D unresolved. The V end lost 3 bases, the J end lost 0 bases, and 8 bases lay between the germline ends. The CDR3 has 13 amino acids. Germline values: CDR1 SQVTM, CDR2 ANQGSEA. The CDR3 loop is CSVEKTANYGYTF. As DNA, the CDR3 is TGCAGCGTTGAGAAAACAGCTAACTATGGCTACACCTTC.

The chain links TRBV2 to TRBJ1-4; 8 nucleotides line up with TRBD1. Germline V lookup: CDR1 SNHLY, CDR2 FYNNEI. This CDR3 has 14 amino acids. Trimming at V came to 6 bases and at J to 8 bases, leaving 8 bases not matched to a gene. The CDR3 region has the DNA TGTGCCAGCAGACTCGACAGGGGCGGGGAAAAACTGTTTTTT. It is translated as CASRLDRGGEKLFF. The whole variable domain, remainder taken from reference TRBV2 and TRBJ1-4, is EPEVTQTPSHQVTQMGQEVILRCVPISNHLYFYWYRQILGQKVEFLVSFYNNEISEKSEIFDDQFSVERPDGSNFTLKIRSTKLEDSAMYFCASRLDRGGEKLFFGSGTQLSVL.

The chain joins TRBV4-2 to TRBJ2-2; 9 positions match TRBD2. The CDR3 loop spans 18 amino acids. V lost 4 bases to trimming and J lost 1 base; unmatched junction nucleotides: 10. Germline V CDR1 and CDR2: LGHNA, YNFKEQ. CDR3 sequence (DNA): TGTGCCAGCAGCCTCCCTTCGTCTAGCGGGGAGAACACCGGGGAGCTGTTTTTT. This codes for CASSLPSSSGENTGELFF.

This chain uses TRBV4-1 with TRBJ1-5; the D is unclear. The V and J ends lost 1 base and 8 bases respectively, with 15 bases between them. The CDR3 contains 15 residues. Germline V gives CDR1 MGHRA, CDR2 YSYEKL. The CDR3 sequence: CASSQVVSSGKPQHF. The DNA of the CDR3 is TGCGCCAGCAGCCAAGTAGTAAGTTCAGGAAAGCCCCAGCATTTT.

The chain uses TRBV27 and TRBJ2-7, with D possibly matching TRBD1 (5 bases). This CDR3 has 15 amino acids. Trimming removed 2 bases at V and 4 bases at J, with 15 bases between. Germline CDR1 reads MNHEY; CDR2 reads SMNVEV (reference sequence). The CDR3 coding sequence is TGTGCCAGCAGTTTAAGGATCGCAGGGCCTTACGAGCAGTACTTC. This sequence encodes CASSLRIAGPYEQYF.

The V gene is TRBV7-8, the J gene TRBJ1-1, with TRBD1 matching over 8 bases. The junction had 11 bases not matched to a gene; V was cut back by 1 base and J by 7 bases. CDR1 is SGHVS and CDR2 is FQNEAQ in the germline V gene. This CDR3 is 16 amino acids long. Here the CDR3 DNA reads TGTGCCAGCAGCTTAGTAACGGGACAGGCCTCGGGTGAAGCTTTCTTT. Translating it yields CASSLVTGQASGEAFF.

This clone turned up a few times. J is TRBJ2-1 and V is TRBV5-6, with TRBD2 identical over 7 bases. V was pared by 2 bases and J by 4 bases, with 6 bases of the junction left unmatched. The CDR3 contains 15 residues. The germline V gene has CDR1 SGHDT and CDR2 YYEEEE. CDR3 DNA sequence: TGTGCCAGCAGCTTAGATAGCGGGCGGTACAATGAGCAGTTCTTC. Translation: CASSLDSGRYNEQFF.

As regards this clone: The sample contains more than one DNA sequence encoding this CDR3. The CDR3 bases are TGTGCCAGCAGCTTAGGGCTAGCGGGGGGCATAGAGACCCAGTACTTC. Its translation is CASSLGLAGGIETQYF. The chain recombines TRBV7-2 with TRBJ2-5; 11 bases agree with TRBD2. Germline CDR1 reads SGHTA; CDR2 reads FQGNSA. This CDR3 is 16 amino acids long. Germline trimming cut 1 base from V and 4 bases from J; bases unmatched to any gene: 5.

V and J are TRBV5-1 and TRBJ1-2, with TRBD1 as a possible D gene (5 bases). Looked up from germline, CDR1 is SGHRS and CDR2 is YFSETQ. Deletions cut 3 bases from V and 3 bases from J, with 12 bases between. The CDR3 covers 14 residues. Here the CDR3 reads CASSWGGDDYGYTF. The CDR3 DNA is TGCGCCAGCAGCTGGGGGGGGGACGACTATGGCTACACCTTC.

The chain couples TRBV6-5 to TRBJ1-2, with D perhaps TRBD1 (5 bases). This CDR3 is built from 14 residues. Germline V gene sequence: CDR1 MNHEY, CDR2 SVGAGI. Trimming took 1 base from V and 7 from J, leaving 13 bases between them. This chain's CDR3 is CASSYFGGTGGYTF. The CDR3 nucleotides read TGTGCCAGCAGTTACTTTGGGGGGACTGGTGGCTACACCTTC.

The chain is built from TRBV7-6 and TRBJ2-5; TRBD1 matches 8 bases. Germline assignment: CDR1 SGHVS and CDR2 FNYEAQ. Trimming took 2 bases from V and 5 from J; bases not matched to a gene: 7. The length of the CDR3 is 15 residues. CDR3 DNA sequence: TGTGCCAGCAGCTTACAGGCAGGGGGCGCGGAGACCCAGTACTTC. This encodes CASSLQAGGAETQYF.

The CDR3 region is CASSPGLGYNEQFF. Here the CDR3 DNA reads TGTGCCAGTAGTCCGGGACTAGGTTACAATGAGCAGTTCTTC. The chain employs TRBV19 and TRBJ2-1; 8 bases fit TRBD2. Looked up from germline, CDR1 is LNHDA and CDR2 is SQIVND (reference sequence). J was trimmed by 4 bases and V by 5 bases; bases with no gene match: 4. The CDR3 has 14 amino acids.

A single count supports this clone. The chain joins TRBV28 to TRBJ2-7; TRBD1 matches at 9 bases. The V gene end was trimmed by 5 bases and the J gene end by 6 bases; junction bases not matched to a gene: 8. Germline V gene sequence: CDR1 MDHEN, CDR2 SYDVKM. This CDR3 has 14 residues. This CDR3 reads CASSPGDRETEQYF. The CDR3 DNA follows: TGTGCCAGCAGTCCAGGGGACAGGGAAACCGAGCAGTACTTC.